The clone carrying this T cell receptor beta chain was seen ten or more times. Its specificity is not known. With V trimmed by 3 bases and J by 8 bases, 8 bases remained unmatched. This CDR3 is 15 amino acids long. From the 5' RACE reads, TCRdb called clonotypes with MiXCR, one entry per CDR3 protein. Here the sample spans roughly 240,000 distinct CDR3 sequences, 6% to 8.5% being singletons. The sample originates from a study of identical twins. Broader study findings: It was cross-sectional statistical analysis, not following the same donors, that the conclusions relied on. Insertions were reduced in abundant cord blood beta clonotypes but not in memory repertoires. Recombination models fit unrelated individuals' TCR alpha sharing but underestimated twins'.

These sequences were also reported in another study, on yellow fever vaccine responses in identical twins.

The receptor comes from a woman between 18 and 29 years old in good health. This chain connects TRBV12-3 or TRBV12-4 to TRBJ1-5; 9 nucleotides agree with TRBD1. Source material: CD8+ T cells sorted from blood. In nucleotides, the CDR3 is TGTGCCAGCAGTTTTTATGGACAGGGGATCGAGCCCCAGCATTTT. This codes for CASSFYGQGIEPQHF.